The sequence of this T cell receptor (beta chain) was determined in a study of cytomegalovirus exposure and HLA in healthy donors. Study-wide findings and caveats: It was reported that the classifier diagnosed cytomegalovirus status with high specificity and sensitivity in both the original and validation cohorts. There were under 200 TCR beta chains listed as cytomegalovirus-associated. Earlier results showed most TCR beta V segments being productive about 87% or about 30% of the time.

Of note for this clone: Its cognate antigen is unknown.

With 60 Vbeta and 13 Jbeta primers, the PCR was carried out. Repertoires were generated with immunoSEQ multiplex PCR, while TCRdb's copy carries only in-frame clones and drops some. The table includes 200,000 or so clones, 70% to 80% detected once. The sample taken for sequencing was PBMCs. This clonotype was obtained from a male donor in good health and CMV-seropositive.

The CDR3 region has the DNA TGTGCCAGCAGCATCCGCGGACAGGGAGGCGAGCAGTACTTC. It yields the protein CASSIRGQGGEQYF. The rearrangement uses TRBV7-3 and TRBJ2-7; 8 positions match TRBD1. V lost 5 bases, J lost 6 bases, and 9 bases stayed unmatched. Germline CDR1 reads SGHTA; CDR2 reads FQGTGA. The CDR3 runs to 14 residues.